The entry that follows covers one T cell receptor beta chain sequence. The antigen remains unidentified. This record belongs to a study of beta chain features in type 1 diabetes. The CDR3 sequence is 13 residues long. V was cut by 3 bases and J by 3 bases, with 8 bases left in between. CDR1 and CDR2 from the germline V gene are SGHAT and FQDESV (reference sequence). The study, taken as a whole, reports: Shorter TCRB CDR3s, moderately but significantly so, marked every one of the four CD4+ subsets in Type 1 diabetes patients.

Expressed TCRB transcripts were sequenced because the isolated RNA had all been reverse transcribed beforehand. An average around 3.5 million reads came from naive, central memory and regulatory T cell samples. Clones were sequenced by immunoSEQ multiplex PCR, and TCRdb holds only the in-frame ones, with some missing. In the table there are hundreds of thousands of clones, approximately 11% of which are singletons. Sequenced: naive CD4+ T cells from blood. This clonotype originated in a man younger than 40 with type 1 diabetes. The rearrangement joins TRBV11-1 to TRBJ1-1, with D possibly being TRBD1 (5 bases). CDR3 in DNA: TGTGCCAGCAGCTTGGGGGGGGACACTGAAGCTTTCTTT. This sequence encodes CASSLGGDTEAFF.